The clone carrying this T cell receptor beta chain was seen ten or more times. Germline V gives CDR1 ENHRY, CDR2 SYGVKD. The CDR3 is made up of 13 amino acids. V dropped 5 bases and J dropped 3 bases, with 8 bases sitting between them. The data stem from a study of blood T cell repertoires in COVID-19. The method was immunoSEQ multiplex PCR; TCRdb's version includes in-frame clones alone and lacks a portion of them. The data contain fewer than 250,000 clones, around nine tenths of them singletons. The rearrangement links TRBV10-3 to TRBJ1-5, with no clear D. The TCR originated in a man younger than 45 who had recovered from COVID-19. What was sequenced was PBMCs or T cells enriched from blood (not recorded which). CDR3 in amino acids: CAISTTDNQPQHF. The CDR3 coding sequence is TGTGCCATCAGTACCACAGACAATCAGCCCCAGCATTTT.